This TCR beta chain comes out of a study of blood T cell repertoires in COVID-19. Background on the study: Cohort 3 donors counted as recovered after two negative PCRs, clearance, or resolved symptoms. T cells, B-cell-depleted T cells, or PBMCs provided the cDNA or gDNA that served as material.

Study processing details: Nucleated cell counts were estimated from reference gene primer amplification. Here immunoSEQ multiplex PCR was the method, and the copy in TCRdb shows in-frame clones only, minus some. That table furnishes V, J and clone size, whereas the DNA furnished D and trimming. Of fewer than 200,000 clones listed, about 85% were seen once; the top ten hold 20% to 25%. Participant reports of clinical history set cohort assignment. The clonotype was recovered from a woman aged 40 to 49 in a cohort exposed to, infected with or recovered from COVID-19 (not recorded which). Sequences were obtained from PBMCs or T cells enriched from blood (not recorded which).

The DNA of the CDR3 is TGTGCCAGCAGTTCGCAGAGGGAGGGTTCCTACGAGCAGTACTTC. It codes for CASSSQREGSYEQYF. The chain has TRBV27 and TRBJ2-7, with 7 positions matching TRBD2. With 4 bases clipped from V and 1 base from J, the junction kept 7 bases outside the gene matches. Germline V CDR1 and CDR2: MNHEY, SMNVEV (reference sequence). The CDR3 contains 15 residues.